This TCR beta chain originates from a study of shared clonotypes between healthy human individuals. The table came from immunoSEQ multiplex PCR; TCRdb's copy has only in-frame clones and leaves some out. Of around 2,000,000 clones listed, 85% to 95% are singletons. Note on this clone: Its antigen is not identified. The junction departs from germline at one end; a sequencing error may be responsible. The sample has other DNA sequences that encode this CDR3 too.

Germline-derived CDR1 and CDR2 are SSHAT and FNYEAQ (reference sequence). The CDR3 spans 15 residues. Terminally differentiated effector memory CD45RA+ cells were excluded by CCR7 positive selection of CD45RO-negative cells. Study observations and caveats: Across a handful of donors, naive CD4 shared roughly 5%, naive CD8 about 3.2%, memory CD4 roughly 2.4%, memory CD8 about 0.38%.

Source material: naive CD8+ T cells sorted from blood. The rearrangement uses TRBV7-7 and TRBJ2-7; 12 bases align to TRBD2. This receptor was obtained from a man between 18 and 35 years old in good health. CDR3 residues: CASSPLAGGTYEQYF. The CDR3, as DNA: TGTGCTAGCAGCCCACTAGCGGGAGGCACCTACGAGCAGTACTTC.